This T cell receptor (beta chain) was recorded in a study of control samples from healthy donors and cancer patients. Assay used: immunoSEQ multiplex PCR; TCRdb lists only in-frame clones, some missing. The repertoire includes roughly 120,000 clones, about nine tenths of them detected once, and approximately 4% sits in the top ten. The receptor's source is a human donor in good health. The donor label of this sample is uncertain. The specimen sequenced was blood.

CDR3 amino acids: CASSLEKWRGDLGELFF. CDR3 DNA: TGTGCCAGCAGTTTGGAAAAGTGGCGGGGGGATCTCGGGGAGCTGTTTTTT. The rearrangement joins TRBV27 to TRBJ2-2; 8 nucleotides agree with TRBD2. From germline, CDR1 is MNHEY and CDR2 SMNVEV (reference sequence). The ends lost 3 bases at V and 7 bases at J; junction bases unmatched: 13. CDR3 length: 17 residues.